This T cell receptor (beta chain) came from a study of cytomegalovirus exposure and HLA in healthy donors. Comments on this clone: Its antigen remains unknown.

The PCR had 60 Vbeta and 13 Jbeta primers. As handled by the study authors: The authors later counted approximately 80 million unique TCR beta chains, roughly 10 million of them shared. Some clones are missing from TCRdb's copy, which holds only in-frame ones; the method was immunoSEQ multiplex PCR. V and J calls and clone size follow that table, whereas D and trimming were derived from the DNA. The profile shows 80,000 to 100,000 clones, roughly 71% of them singletons. Broader study findings: An apparent linkage of common viral pathogens to several of the most significant clusters emerged in a later analysis. When a later analysis was performed, an Asian-associated ancestry cluster reportedly had fewer N-insertions than the roughly 700-donor mean. More clonal expansion characterized HLA-associated TCR beta chains than equally common others in a later analysis.

The source of this sequence is a young woman in good health and CMV-seropositive. Sequenced material: PBMCs.

The DNA of the CDR3 is TGTGCCAGCCGGCTTGAAGGAGGAATCTACGAGCAGTACTTC. This gives the protein CASRLEGGIYEQYF. The rearrangement uses TRBV6-6 and TRBJ2-7; TRBD2 is a possible D gene (5 bases). The CDR3 extends over 14 amino acids. Between the trimmed V and J ends, which lost 8 bases and 3 bases, there was a span of 17 bases. Germline V gene sequence: CDR1 MNHNY, CDR2 SVGAGI (reference sequence).